This entry lists 11 T cell receptor beta chains sequenced from one sample in a study of graft-versus-host responses after intestinal transplantation. This table comes from immunoSEQ multiplex PCR, and its TCRdb copy is limited to in-frame clones, with some not included. This table has roughly 45,000 clones, roughly 95% appearing once. Sequenced material: PBMCs, taken approximately 360 days after intestinal transplant. These receptor sequences come from a human patient who received an intestinal transplant, so some T cells may come from the graft donor.

The chain couples TRBV6-1 to TRBJ2-7; D is ambiguous. In germline, CDR1 is MNHNS, CDR2 SASEGT. The CDR3 loop spans 15 amino acids. V dropped 7 bases and J dropped 0 bases, with 16 bases sitting between them. The CDR3 here is CASTEEASSSYEQYF. In nucleotides, the CDR3 is TGTGCCAGCACCGAGGAAGCATCTAGCTCCTACGAGCAGTACTTC.

The chain combines TRBV11-3 with TRBJ2-7; 14 bases match TRBD2. The CDR3 is 13 amino acids. Germline CDR1 is SGHNT and CDR2 is YENEEA. The V gene end was trimmed by 6 bases and the J gene end by 12 bases; junction bases not matched to a gene: 7. CDR3 sequence reads: CASRQTSGRVGYF. CDR3 coding DNA: TGTGCCAGCAGACAGACTAGCGGGAGGGTTGGGTACTTC.

The chain recombines TRBV7-2 with TRBJ2-7, with D uncertain. The CDR3 has 13 residues. V was trimmed by 1 base and J by 4 bases, leaving 8 bases between them. CDR1 is SGHTA and CDR2 is FQGNSA in the germline V gene. The CDR3 coding sequence is TGTGCCAGCAGCTTAGAAGGCCTTTACGAGCAGTACTTC. Its protein product is CASSLEGLYEQYF.

This sequence joins TRBV14 and TRBJ2-7, with unresolved D. V gave up 4 bases and J gave up 0 bases, with 13 bases separating them. CDR1 and CDR2 from the germline V gene are SGHDN and FVKESK. This CDR3 region has 15 residues. As DNA, the CDR3 is TGTGCCAGCAGCCCTCTACCGGGTCACTCCTACGAGCAGTACTTC. Amino acid sequence: CASSPLPGHSYEQYF.

The chain links TRBV6-5 to TRBJ2-7; 7 bases line up with TRBD2. Trimming cost V 6 bases and J 4 bases; bases outside gene matches: 12. This CDR3 is built from 15 residues. Germline V gene data show CDR1 as MNHEY and CDR2 as SVGAGI. CDR3 amino acids: CASSPGRRGPYEQYF. The CDR3 DNA reads TGTGCCAGCAGCCCCGGGAGGAGGGGACCTTACGAGCAGTACTTC.

The V gene is TRBV14, the J gene TRBJ2-7; D could derive from TRBD1 or TRBD2 (5 bases each). This CDR3 is built from 13 residues. Germline V CDR1 and CDR2: SGHDN, FVKESK. V was trimmed by 8 bases and J by 6 bases, leaving 17 bases between them. The CDR3 reads CASPKLAGSEQYF. Here the CDR3 DNA reads TGTGCCAGCCCAAAACTGGCAGGGAGCGAGCAGTACTTC.

The V call is TRBV28, the J call TRBJ2-1; the match to TRBD2 covers 7 bases. The length of the CDR3 is 16 residues. Germline V CDR1 and CDR2: MDHEN, SYDVKM. The trim removed 3 bases at V and 2 bases at J, leaving 7 bases unmatched. The CDR3 reads CASSFRASGPYNEQFF. For the CDR3, the DNA is TGTGCCAGCAGTTTTAGGGCTAGCGGTCCCTACAATGAGCAGTTCTTC.

This clone was observed a single time. The chain joins TRBV5-5 to TRBJ1-5; a possible D gene is TRBD1 (5 bases). Germline V lookup: CDR1 SGHKS, CDR2 YYEKEE (reference sequence). CDR3 size: 15 residues. V was clipped by 3 bases and J by 7 bases, with 17 bases between them. The CDR3 nucleotides are TGTGCCAGCAGCTCCCGGGGGGGGTTGCGACAGCCCCAGCATTTT. Amino acid sequence: CASSSRGGLRQPQHF.

Only one count was recorded for this clone. This chain joins TRBV27 and TRBJ1-2; 7 bases align to TRBD1. The CDR3 is made up of 13 amino acids. Germline V CDR1 and CDR2: MNHEY, SMNVEV (reference sequence). V was clipped by 6 bases and J by 7 bases; unmatched bases: 8. The CDR3 reads CASSFSQGGGYTF. CDR3 coding DNA: TGTGCCAGCAGCTTCTCCCAGGGGGGTGGCTACACCTTC.

The V call is TRBV2, the J call TRBJ2-1; D is undetermined. V lost 8 bases to trimming and J lost 7 bases, with 6 bases between them. The CDR3 is 10 amino acids. Germline CDR1 is SNHLY and CDR2 is FYNNEI. CDR3: CASEGNEQFF. The CDR3 DNA reads TGTGCCAGCGAAGGGAATGAGCAGTTCTTC.

The CDR3 DNA reads as TGTGCCAGCTCACCCCCAACACGAGAGACCCAGTACTTC. This sequence encodes CASSPPTRETQYF. V is TRBV18 and J is TRBJ2-5; D gene uncertain. Germline assignment: CDR1 KGHSH and CDR2 LQKENI. The length of the CDR3 is 13 residues. V lost 3 bases and J lost 4, with 9 bases in between.